This T cell receptor beta chain was profiled in a study of cytomegalovirus exposure and HLA in healthy donors. The wider study: Previous work identified roughly 120 million unique TCR beta sequences from about 179 million T cells.

Findings and limits, study-wide: Published work reported that the classifier diagnosed cytomegalovirus status with high specificity and sensitivity. Segments of the TCR beta V type were, in most cases, productive about 87% or about 30% of the time in an earlier analysis.

Use of 60 Vbeta and 13 Jbeta primers characterized the PCR. Profiling relied on immunoSEQ multiplex PCR, and the TCRdb table lists in-frame clones only, not all of them. The sample lists 120,000 to 150,000 clones; about 72% were seen once. This CDR3 comprises 14 residues. Germline CDR1 is SGHDT and CDR2 is YYEEEE. V gave up 2 bases and J gave up 0 bases, with 9 bases separating them. A remark on this clone: The antigen is not known.

This chain links TRBV5-6 with TRBJ2-7, with D unresolved. The clonotype was recovered from a man aged 35 to 55 in good health and CMV-seronegative. Sequences were obtained from PBMCs. The CDR3 protein is CASSFSLNSYEQYF. CDR3 bases: TGTGCCAGCAGCTTCTCTCTTAACTCCTACGAGCAGTACTTC.